The 23 T cell receptor beta chains below come from one sample, sequenced in a study of shared clonotypes between healthy human individuals. Libraries were prepared by immunoSEQ multiplex PCR; TCRdb keeps only in-frame clonotypes and omits some of them. The repertoire includes some 2,000,000 clones, 85% to 95% of them detected once, and approximately 0.13% sits in the top ten. The material sequenced was naive CD4+ T cells sorted from blood. Subset described: CD45RA+ positively selected. These TCRs come from a man between 18 and 29 years old in good health.

The chain links TRBV19 to TRBJ1-2; weak D call: TRBD1 (5 bases). Per germline, CDR1 LNHDA and CDR2 SQIVND (reference sequence). There are 14 residues in the CDR3. Between the trimmed V and J ends, which lost 3 bases and 7 bases, there was a span of 15 bases. Here the CDR3 DNA reads TGTGCCAGTAGTATTTCGGCAGGGTCAGGTGGCTACACCTTC. The encoded protein is CASSISAGSGGYTF.

This chain uses TRBV2 with TRBJ2-7; D unresolved. Trimming removed 2 bases from V and 2 bases from J, with 16 bases in between. Germline V gene sequence: CDR1 SNHLY, CDR2 FYNNEI. This CDR3 has 16 amino acids. CDR3 region: CASSERNPTTTYEQYF. The CDR3 nucleotides read TGTGCCAGCAGTGAACGGAATCCGACAACTACCTACGAGCAGTACTTC.

The chain has TRBV5-1 and TRBJ2-4; perhaps TRBD2 as D (5 bases). Trimming shortened V by 0 bases and J by 5 bases, and 15 bases separated the two germline ends. This CDR3 is 16 amino acids long. Germline CDR1 reads SGHRS; CDR2 reads YFSETQ. The DNA of the CDR3 is TGCGCCAGCAGCTTGGGAGGCGGAGGTGGGGAAAACATTCAGTACTTC. Residues: CASSLGGGGGENIQYF.

The chain recombines TRBV25-1 with TRBJ1-2; tentatively, D is TRBD1 (6 bases). V was pared by 0 bases and J by 3 bases, with 20 bases between. The V gene's germline CDR1 is MGHDK and CDR2 SYGVNS. The CDR3 is 18 residues long. CDR3 region: CASSEYGTGRPDYYGYTF. The DNA for the CDR3 is TGTGCCAGCAGTGAATATGGCACAGGGAGACCCGACTACTATGGCTACACCTTC.

A remark on this clone: Other nucleotide sequences from this sample produce the same CDR3. This chain uses TRBV6-5 with TRBJ1-5; the D is unclear. Trimming left V 4 bases short and J 0 bases short, with 7 bases between. CDR3 length equals 14 residues. CDR1 MNHEY and CDR2 SVGAGI come from the germline V gene. The CDR3 protein is CASSSRLSNQPQHF. For the CDR3, the DNA is TGTGCCAGCAGTTCCCGACTTAGCAATCAGCCCCAGCATTTT.

J is TRBJ2-3 and V is TRBV18, with TRBD2 identical over 10 bases. The germline V gene has CDR1 KGHSH and CDR2 LQKENI. The trim removed 5 bases at V and 7 bases at J, leaving 9 bases unmatched. This CDR3 has 15 residues. The CDR3 here is CASSALAGARNTQYF. The CDR3 nucleotides are TGTGCCAGCTCAGCTCTAGCGGGAGCTCGGAATACGCAGTATTTT.

The V gene is TRBV6-1, the J gene TRBJ1-5; tentative D call: TRBD1 (6 bases). Trimming stripped 8 bases from V and 7 bases from J, with 21 bases between. Germline V gene sequence: CDR1 MNHNS, CDR2 SASEGT. The CDR3 runs 15 residues. CDR3 amino acids: CASVVGLQGFQPQHF. The CDR3 DNA follows: TGTGCCAGCGTGGTGGGGCTACAGGGCTTCCAGCCCCAGCATTTT.

The genes are TRBV6-1 and TRBJ1-5, with D possibly TRBD1 on 6 matching bases. V was clipped by 1 base and J by 1 base, with 17 bases between them. The germline V gene has CDR1 MNHNS and CDR2 SASEGT. The CDR3 is 18 amino acids. CDR3 in amino acids: CASSEVDGGAGSNQPQHF. CDR3 nucleotides: TGTGCCAGCAGTGAAGTTGACGGGGGCGCGGGGAGCAATCAGCCCCAGCATTTT.

CDR3 DNA sequence: TGCGCCCACTCGGTTAATGAAAAACTGTTTTTT. Its translation is CAHSVNEKLFF. The chain carries TRBV5-1 and TRBJ1-4; no clear D gene. Trimming shortened V by 10 bases and J by 4 bases, and 8 bases separated the two germline ends. The germline gives CDR1 SGHRS, CDR2 YFSETQ. CDR3 length: 11 amino acids.

This chain links TRBV7-9 with TRBJ2-1; D is perhaps TRBD1 (6 bases). The germline V and J ends were trimmed by 2 bases and 0 bases, with 11 bases remaining between them. The CDR3 totals 16 residues. The germline gives CDR1 SEHNR, CDR2 FQNEAQ (reference sequence). Here the CDR3 reads CASSLSSGVSYNEQFF. DNA for the CDR3: TGTGCCAGCAGCTTATCTTCAGGGGTCTCCTACAATGAGCAGTTCTTC.

The gene calls are TRBV25-1 and TRBJ1-2; possible D gene TRBD1, 6 bases. This CDR3 is 12 amino acids long. The V end lost 4 bases, the J end lost 7 bases, and 10 bases lay between the germline ends. Germline V gene lookup returns CDR1 MGHDK and CDR2 SYGVNS. The CDR3 spells CASSAGAFGYTF. The CDR3 DNA follows: TGTGCCAGCAGTGCGGGGGCGTTTGGCTACACCTTC.

This chain links TRBV2 with TRBJ1-1; 9 bases fit TRBD1. The CDR3 loop spans 16 amino acids. V was clipped by 10 bases and J by 4 bases; unmatched bases: 16. Germline V gives CDR1 SNHLY, CDR2 FYNNEI. Here the CDR3 reads CATRRNRGHGGTEAFF. CDR3 nucleotide sequence: TGTGCCACCCGCCGAAACAGGGGGCATGGAGGCACTGAAGCTTTCTTT.

V usage is TRBV27 and J usage is TRBJ1-5; tentatively, D is TRBD1 (5 bases). The CDR3 is made up of 15 amino acids. Trimming stripped 3 bases from V and 3 bases from J, with 12 bases between. From germline, CDR1 is MNHEY and CDR2 SMNVEV (reference sequence). The CDR3 region has the DNA TGTGCCAGCAGTTTCTCTTCACAGGCCAATCAGCCCCAGCATTTT. It translates to CASSFSSQANQPQHF.

The gene calls are TRBV27 and TRBJ2-3; D tentatively fits TRBD1 or TRBD2 (5 bases each). This CDR3 region has 17 residues. CDR1 and CDR2 from the germline V gene are MNHEY and SMNVEV (reference sequence). V lost 2 bases and J lost 4, with 19 bases in between. The CDR3 loop reads CASSLAQVTKGADTQYF. The CDR3, as DNA: TGTGCCAGCAGTTTAGCCCAGGTGACTAAAGGGGCAGATACGCAGTATTTT.

The chain combines TRBV15 with TRBJ2-4; 12 nucleotides match TRBD2. After removal of 1 base from V and 0 bases from J, the junction contained 7 bases not matched to a gene. There are 19 residues in the CDR3. Germline V gene data show CDR1 as LNHNV and CDR2 as YYDKDF (reference sequence). The CDR3 bases are TGTGCCACCAGCAGAGCTAGCGGGGGGGCAACACTAGCCAAAAACATTCAGTACTTC. Translated, it gives CATSRASGGATLAKNIQYF.

This clone was counted once. This chain links TRBV7-9 with TRBJ1-6; unclear D gene. Germline lookup yields CDR1 SEHNR and CDR2 FQNEAQ (reference sequence). Trimming removed 1 base from V and 7 bases from J, with 8 bases in between. The CDR3 consists of 14 residues. This chain's CDR3 is CASSLEWSNSPLHF. Here the CDR3 DNA reads TGTGCCAGCAGCTTAGAGTGGTCCAATTCACCCCTCCACTTT. Filled out from reference TRBV7-9 and TRBJ1-6, the complete variable domain reads DTGVSQNPRHKITKRGQNVTFRCDPISEHNRLYWYRQTLGQGPEFLTYFQNEAQLEKSRLLSDRFSAERPKGSFSTLEIQRTEQGDSAMYLCASSLEWSNSPLHFGNGTRLTVT.

V usage is TRBV20-1 and J usage is TRBJ1-1, with D possibly being TRBD1 (6 bases). CDR3 length: 11 amino acids. Trimming removed 6 bases from V and 10 bases from J, with 15 bases in between. Germline CDR1 and CDR2: DFQATT and SNEGSKA (reference sequence). The CDR3 coding sequence is TGCAGTGCACGGGGGGCGCGGGGAGCTTTCTTT. The encoded protein is CSARGARGAFF.

The chain has TRBV11-2 and TRBJ1-2; D might be TRBD1 (5 bases). V gave up 0 bases and J gave up 4 bases, with 12 bases separating them. The CDR3 sequence is 15 residues long. Germline V gene lookup returns CDR1 SGHAT and CDR2 FQNNGV. CDR3 protein: CASSLDQGSRYGYTF. DNA for the CDR3: TGTGCCAGCAGCTTAGATCAGGGTTCCCGCTATGGCTACACCTTC.

The J gene is TRBJ2-4, the V gene TRBV2; 7 nucleotides line up with TRBD2. This CDR3 is built from 14 residues. J lost 6 bases, V lost 2 bases, and 4 bases had no gene match. Germline V lookup: CDR1 SNHLY, CDR2 FYNNEI. DNA for the CDR3: TGTGCCAGCAGTGAATTGGGAGGGAGAAACATTCAGTACTTC. It codes for CASSELGGRNIQYF.

J is TRBJ2-1 and V is TRBV19; D remains unclear. Germline CDR1 LNHDA, CDR2 SQIVND (reference sequence). This CDR3 region has 16 residues. V lost 1 base and J 0 bases, leaving 10 bases between the germline ends. The CDR3 sequence: CASSIALVGSYNEQFF. Here the CDR3 DNA reads TGTGCCAGTAGTATAGCCTTGGTCGGCTCCTACAATGAGCAGTTCTTC.

This chain links TRBV2 with TRBJ2-7; TRBD1 matches at 7 bases. There are 12 residues in the CDR3. With 11 bases clipped from V and 3 bases from J, the junction kept 7 bases outside the gene matches. Looked up from germline, CDR1 is SNHLY and CDR2 is FYNNEI. CDR3 coding DNA: TGTGCCGGAACAGGGGACCTCTACGAGCAGTACTTC. As protein: CAGTGDLYEQYF.

This chain links TRBV19 with TRBJ2-5, with D possibly TRBD2 on 6 matching bases. The V gene's germline CDR1 is LNHDA and CDR2 SQIVND (reference sequence). This CDR3 contains 12 residues. The V end lost 6 bases, the J end lost 5 bases, and 10 bases lay between the germline ends. The CDR3 is CASSGGTETQYF. The CDR3, as DNA: TGTGCCAGTAGCGGGGGAACGGAGACCCAGTACTTC.

This CDR3 reads CASSLANRLETQYF. DNA for the CDR3: TGTGCCAGCAGCTTAGCCAACAGGTTAGAGACCCAGTACTTC. This sequence joins TRBV7-2 and TRBJ2-5, with D tentatively TRBD1 (5 bases). CDR1 and CDR2 (germline): SGHTA, FQGNSA. Trimming pared 0 bases from V and 4 bases from J, leaving 9 bases between. The CDR3 totals 14 residues.